This TCR beta chain emerged from a study of blood T cell repertoires in COVID-19. The length of the CDR3 is 18 residues. Sequencing was performed with immunoSEQ multiplex PCR; in TCRdb, only in-frame clones are kept and a portion is missing. The sample lists 170,000 or so clones; more than 75% were seen once. This sequence was found in a woman aged 70-85 years with COVID-19, enrolled during active disease. The sample comprised peripheral blood. The chain is built from TRBV21-1 and TRBJ2-1; TRBD1 reflects the table's D call only, with no check against the DNA. TRBV21-1 is a pseudogene segment. In DNA, the CDR3 is TGTGCCAGCAGCAAAGAGCCACCGGGACAGGTCTCCTACAATGAGCAGTTCTTC. It codes for CASSKEPPGQVSYNEQFF.